Below are 3 T cell receptor beta chains sequenced from a single sample in a study of T-cell memory formation after mild COVID-19. TCRdb itself ran the 5' RACE reads through MiXCR, one entry per CDR3 protein. The table has 500,000 to 650,000 distinct CDR3 sequences, less than 25% seen once; the top ten hold about 8.7%. What was sequenced was PBMCs or a T cell subset sorted from them (not recorded which). The receptors were sampled from an adult woman who had mild COVID-19 (a few samples of this study predate the infection). Cell type and time point are not known.

This clonotype was counted between two and nine times. The chain recombines TRBV4-1 with TRBJ2-7; D is perhaps TRBD1 (6 bases). CDR1 is MGHRA and CDR2 is YSYEKL in the germline V gene. This CDR3 is 16 amino acids long. Trimming removed 0 bases at V and 1 base at J, with 13 bases between. The CDR3 bases are TGCGCCAGCAGCCAAGACCCGGGACAAACTTCCTACGAGCAGTACTTC. Amino acids: CASSQDPGQTSYEQYF.

Only a few counts were recorded for this clonotype. This chain joins TRBV7-2 and TRBJ2-1; 9 nucleotides agree with TRBD2. CDR3 length equals 17 residues. V gave up 1 base and J gave up 7 bases; unmatched junction bases: 11. Germline CDR1 SGHTA, CDR2 FQGNSA. The CDR3 here is CASSLVVKLAGRNEQFF. The CDR3 region has the DNA TGTGCCAGCAGCTTAGTAGTTAAGCTAGCGGGACGGAATGAGCAGTTCTTC.

The chain employs TRBV20-1 and TRBJ2-1; maybe TRBD2 (6 bases). Trimming took 1 base from V and 7 from J, leaving 14 bases between them. This CDR3 is built from 14 residues. Germline assignment: CDR1 DFQATT and CDR2 SNEGSKA (reference sequence). The CDR3 region has the DNA TGCAGTGCTAGAGCGGGAGAGGCGATAAATGAGCAGTTCTTC. Translated: CSARAGEAINEQFF.